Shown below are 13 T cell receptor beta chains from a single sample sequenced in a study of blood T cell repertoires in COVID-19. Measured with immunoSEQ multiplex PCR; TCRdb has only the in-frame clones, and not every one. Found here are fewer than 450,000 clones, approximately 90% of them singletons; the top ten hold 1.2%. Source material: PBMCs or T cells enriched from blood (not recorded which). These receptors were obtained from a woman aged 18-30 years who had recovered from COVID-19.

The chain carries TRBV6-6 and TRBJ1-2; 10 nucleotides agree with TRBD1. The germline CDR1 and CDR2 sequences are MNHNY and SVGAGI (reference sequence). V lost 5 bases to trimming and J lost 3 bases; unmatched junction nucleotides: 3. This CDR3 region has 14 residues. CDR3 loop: CASSPGQGDYGYTF. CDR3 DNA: TGTGCCAGCAGTCCCGGACAGGGGGACTATGGCTACACCTTC.

The CDR3 DNA sequence: TGTGCCAGCAGCCCTAACAGGGGTTGGTGGGGCTACACCTTC. Translated: CASSPNRGWWGYTF. The chain carries TRBV28 and TRBJ1-2; TRBD1 matches at 7 bases. Germline CDR1 and CDR2: MDHEN and SYDVKM. The CDR3 consists of 14 residues. J gave up 8 bases and V 6 bases, and 12 bases lay outside the gene matches.

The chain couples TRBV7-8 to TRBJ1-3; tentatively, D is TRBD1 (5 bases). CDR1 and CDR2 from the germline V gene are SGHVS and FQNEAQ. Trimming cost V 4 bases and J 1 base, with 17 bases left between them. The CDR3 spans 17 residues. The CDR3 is CASSSDPGNLSGNTIYF. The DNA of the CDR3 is TGTGCCAGCAGCTCTGACCCAGGGAACTTATCTGGAAACACCATATATTTT. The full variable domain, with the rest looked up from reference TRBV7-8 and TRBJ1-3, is GAGVSQSPRYKVAKRGQDVALRCDPISGHVSLFWYQQALGQGPEFLTYFQNEAQLDKSGLPSDRFFAERPEGSVSTLKIQRTQQEDSAVYLCASSSDPGNLSGNTIYFGEGSWLTVV.

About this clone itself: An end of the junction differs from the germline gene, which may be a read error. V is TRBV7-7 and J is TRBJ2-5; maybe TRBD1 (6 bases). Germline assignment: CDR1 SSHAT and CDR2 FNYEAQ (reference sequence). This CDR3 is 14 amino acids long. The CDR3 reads CASSFQGFGETQYF. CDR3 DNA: TGTGCTAGCAGCTTTCAGGGGTTTGGAGAGACCCAGTACTTC.

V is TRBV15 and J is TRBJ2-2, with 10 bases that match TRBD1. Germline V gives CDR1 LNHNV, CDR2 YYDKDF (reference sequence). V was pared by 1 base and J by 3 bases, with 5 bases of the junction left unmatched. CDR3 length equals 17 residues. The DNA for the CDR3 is TGTGCCACCAGCAGAGTCCGGGACAGGGGTCACACCGGGGAGCTGTTTTTT. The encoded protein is CATSRVRDRGHTGELFF.

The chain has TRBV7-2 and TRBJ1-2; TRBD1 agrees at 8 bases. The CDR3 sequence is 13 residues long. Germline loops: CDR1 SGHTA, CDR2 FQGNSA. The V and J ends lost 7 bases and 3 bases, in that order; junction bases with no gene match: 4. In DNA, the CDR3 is TGTGCCAGCATCATACAGGGGGACTATGGCTACACCTTC. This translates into CASIIQGDYGYTF.

As DNA, the CDR3 is TGTGCCAGCAGCTTGGAACACAGTTATGGCTACACCTTC. Residues: CASSLEHSYGYTF. The V and J genes are TRBV5-4 and TRBJ1-2; no clear D. Germline V CDR1 and CDR2: SGHNT, YYREEE (reference sequence). This CDR3 is built from 13 residues. Trimming removed 0 bases at V and 5 bases at J, with 8 bases between.

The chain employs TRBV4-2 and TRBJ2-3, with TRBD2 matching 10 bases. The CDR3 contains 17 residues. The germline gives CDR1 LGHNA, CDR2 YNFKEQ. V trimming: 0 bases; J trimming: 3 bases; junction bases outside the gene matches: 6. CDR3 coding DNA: TGTGCCAGCAGCCAAGATGCGCTAGCGGGGGATACAGATACGCAGTATTTT. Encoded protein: CASSQDALAGDTDTQYF.

The CDR3 here is CAAAEGSSSPLHF. As DNA, the CDR3 is TGTGCCGCTGCCGAAGGCTCTAGCTCACCCCTCCACTTT. V gene TRBV10-3 combines with J gene TRBJ1-6; D is undetermined. From germline, CDR1 is ENHRY and CDR2 SYGVKD. V was shortened by 11 bases and J by 10 bases, with 18 bases between the two germline ends. This CDR3 spans 13 amino acids.

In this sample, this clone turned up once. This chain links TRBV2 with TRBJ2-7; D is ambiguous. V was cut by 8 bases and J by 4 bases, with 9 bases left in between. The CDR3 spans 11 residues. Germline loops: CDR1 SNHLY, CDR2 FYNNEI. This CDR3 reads CASRALYEQYF. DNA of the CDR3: TGTGCCAGCCGCGCCTTATACGAGCAGTACTTC.

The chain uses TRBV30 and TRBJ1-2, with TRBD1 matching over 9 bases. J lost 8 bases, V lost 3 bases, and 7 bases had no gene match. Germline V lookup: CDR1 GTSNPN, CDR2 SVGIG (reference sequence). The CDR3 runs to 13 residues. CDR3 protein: CAWSGQGRGGYTF. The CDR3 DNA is TGTGCCTGGAGCGGACAGGGGAGGGGCGGCTACACCTTC.

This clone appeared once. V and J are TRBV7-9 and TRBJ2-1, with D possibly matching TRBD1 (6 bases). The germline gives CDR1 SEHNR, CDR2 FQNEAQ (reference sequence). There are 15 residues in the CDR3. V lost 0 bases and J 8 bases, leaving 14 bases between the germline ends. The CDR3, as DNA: TGTGCCAGCAGCTTAGCGCTCAGGGGAGTTGATGAGCAGTTCTTC. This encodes CASSLALRGVDEQFF. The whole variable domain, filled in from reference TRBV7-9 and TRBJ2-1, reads DTGVSQNPRHKITKRGQNVTFRCDPISEHNRLYWYRQTLGQGPEFLTYFQNEAQLEKSRLLSDRFSAERPKGSFSTLEIQRTEQGDSAMYLCASSLALRGVDEQFFGPGTRLTVL.

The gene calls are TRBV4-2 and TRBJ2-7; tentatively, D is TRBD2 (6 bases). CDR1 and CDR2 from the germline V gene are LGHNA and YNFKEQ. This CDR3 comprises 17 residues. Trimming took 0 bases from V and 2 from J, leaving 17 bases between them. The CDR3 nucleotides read TGTGCCAGCAGCCAAGAGATGATGGGCGGGGTGGCCTACGAGCAGTACTTC. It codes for CASSQEMMGGVAYEQYF.